These 18 T cell receptor beta chains were all obtained from the same sample, sequenced in a study of metastatic and nonmetastatic thyroid tumors. TCRdb re-clonotyped the PCR reads through MiXCR. The sample has tens of thousands of clones, approximately 20% seen once. Patients underwent thyroid surgery, and none had received any treatment before it. Specimen: blood. The receptors come from a male donor with papillary thyroid cancer or a benign thyroid nodule (not recorded which). Some clones in this sample may be carry-over from other donors' samples.

The chain uses TRBV30 and TRBJ1-5, with D maybe TRBD1 (5 bases). The V and J ends lost 2 bases and 1 base respectively, with 15 bases between them. Germline lookup yields CDR1 GTSNPN and CDR2 SVGIG (reference sequence). The CDR3 runs 16 residues. The CDR3 DNA follows: TGTGCCTGGAGTAGAGGGGTGCGGGGAAGCAATCAGCCCCAGCATTTT. Protein product: CAWSRGVRGSNQPQHF.

The chain employs TRBV7-2 and TRBJ2-7; TRBD1 matches at 8 bases. Germline CDR1 and CDR2: SGHTA and FQGNSA. This CDR3 is 15 amino acids long. Trimming cost V 4 bases and J 1 base; bases outside gene matches: 6. The DNA of the CDR3 is TGTGCCAGCAGCTCCCGACAGGGGCGATCCTACGAGCAGTACTTC. As protein: CASSSRQGRSYEQYF.

This clone was counted many times. The rearrangement uses TRBV7-6 and TRBJ2-5; 7 bases are a match to TRBD2. The trim removed 3 bases at V and 4 bases at J, leaving 11 bases unmatched. Germline lookup yields CDR1 SGHVS and CDR2 FNYEAQ. The length of the CDR3 is 16 residues. Here the CDR3 DNA reads TGTGCCAGCAGCTTTGGGGGGGACGGAAAGGGAGAGACCCAGTACTTC. It translates to CASSFGGDGKGETQYF.

In this sample, this clone turned up many times. The rearrangement links TRBV7-9 to TRBJ2-1; TRBD2 agrees at 7 bases. CDR3 length equals 16 residues. Losses at the gene ends were 3 bases for V and 7 bases for J; bases not matched to a gene: 12. Germline V gene sequence: CDR1 SEHNR, CDR2 FQNEAQ (reference sequence). CDR3 in amino acids: CASSFDRDYRSNEQFF. CDR3 nucleotides: TGTGCCAGCAGCTTCGACCGGGACTACAGAAGTAATGAGCAGTTCTTC.

V gene TRBV5-4 combines with J gene TRBJ2-7; D tentatively fits TRBD1 or TRBD2 (5 bases each). This CDR3 contains 14 residues. Trimming removed 4 bases at V and 3 bases at J, with 14 bases between. Germline values: CDR1 SGHNT, CDR2 YYREEE (reference sequence). The CDR3 DNA follows: TGTGCCAGCAGCCGAGGGGATATACTCTACGAGCAGTACTTC. This sequence encodes CASSRGDILYEQYF.

This clone was observed many times. The CDR3 DNA reads TGTGCCAGCAGCCACTACGGGACGTCAGGGACCTCTGGGGCCAACGTCCTGACTTTC. Translating gives CASSHYGTSGTSGANVLTF. The V gene is TRBV13, the J gene TRBJ2-6, with D perhaps assigned TRBD1 or TRBD2 (5 bases each). The V end lost 5 bases, the J end lost 0 bases, and 20 bases lay between the germline ends. Germline V gene lookup returns CDR1 PRHDT and CDR2 FYEKMQ (reference sequence). This CDR3 region has 19 residues. The full variable domain, its missing parts supplied by reference TRBV13 and TRBJ2-6, is AAGVIQSPRHLIKEKRETATLKCYPIPRHDTVYWYQQGPGQDPQFLISFYEKMQSDKGSIPDRFSAQQFSDYHSELNMSSLELGDSALYFCASSHYGTSGTSGANVLTFGAGSRLTVL.

This clone was observed at least ten times. This chain joins TRBV7-8 and TRBJ2-5; D gene unclear. Trimming stripped 7 bases from V and 7 bases from J, with 19 bases between. CDR1 and CDR2 (germline): SGHVS, FQNEAQ. This CDR3 has 14 amino acids. The CDR3 here is CASTLRPVFGTQYF. The CDR3 DNA sequence: TGTGCCAGCACCCTTAGACCAGTCTTTGGGACCCAGTACTTC. Looking up the rest from reference TRBV7-8 and TRBJ2-5 gives the full variable domain: GAGVSQSPRYKVAKRGQDVALRCDPISGHVSLFWYQQALGQGPEFLTYFQNEAQLDKSGLPSDRFFAERPEGSVSTLKIQRTQQEDSAVYLCASTLRPVFGTQYFGPGTRLLVL.

The table lists this clone with many counts. CDR3 residues: CASSVAGQGGETQYF. In DNA, the CDR3 is TGTGCCAGCAGCGTAGCTGGACAGGGAGGGGAGACCCAGTACTTC. V usage is TRBV9 and J usage is TRBJ2-5; D might be TRBD1 (8 bases). This CDR3 has 15 residues. CDR1 and CDR2 from the germline V gene are SGDLS and YYNGEE. V lost 0 bases to trimming and J lost 5 bases, with 14 bases between them.

A word on this clone: A junction end diverges from the germline sequence, so it may reflect a read error. CDR3 region: CASSQVIVGYGQYF. The CDR3 coding sequence is TGCGCCAGCAGCCAAGTTATTGTAGGTTACGGGCAGTACTTC. The chain links TRBV4-1 to TRBJ2-7; D is uncertain. Germline V gives CDR1 MGHRA, CDR2 YSYEKL. This CDR3 region has 14 residues.

In its sample, this clone was seen once. V usage is TRBV18 and J usage is TRBJ2-1, with D unclear. This CDR3 is 13 amino acids long. The germline V gene encodes CDR1 KGHSH and CDR2 LQKENI. Trimming took off 0 bases at V and 8 bases at J, with 8 bases between the two ends. The CDR3 DNA is TGTGCCAGCTCACCACCCTTTGCGGATGAGCAGTTCTTC. This sequence encodes CASSPPFADEQFF.

This clone occurred a few times. The chain is built from TRBV5-4 and TRBJ2-3; D remains unclear. Trimming left V 4 bases short and J 0 bases short, with 12 bases between. Germline V gene sequence: CDR1 SGHNT, CDR2 YYREEE (reference sequence). The CDR3 is 15 amino acids. The DNA of the CDR3 is TGTGCCAGCAGCCATAGATTCCCTAGCACAGATACGCAGTATTTT. It codes for CASSHRFPSTDTQYF.

This clone was seen a few times. The chain recombines TRBV6-1 with TRBJ2-1, with D unclear. Trimming shortened V by 2 bases and J by 0 bases, and 8 bases separated the two germline ends. This CDR3 is built from 15 residues. The V gene's germline CDR1 is MNHNS and CDR2 SASEGT. In DNA form, the CDR3 reads TGTGCCAGCAGTGAATACCGGTTCTCCTACAATGAGCAGTTCTTC. Encoded protein: CASSEYRFSYNEQFF.

The chain combines TRBV18 with TRBJ1-5; D is undetermined. The germline CDR1 and CDR2 sequences are KGHSH and LQKENI. With 2 bases removed from V and 2 bases from J, the gap between germline ends came to 10 bases. The CDR3 contains 15 residues. This chain's CDR3 is CASSPGEPGNQPQHF. The CDR3 DNA reads as TGTGCCAGCTCACCAGGGGAACCCGGCAATCAGCCCCAGCATTTT. Full variable domain (outside the CDR3, taken from reference TRBV18 and TRBJ1-5): NAGVMQNPRHLVRRRGQEARLRCSPMKGHSHVYWYRQLPEEGLKFMVYLQKENIIDESGMPKERFSAEFPKEGPSILRIQQVVRGDSAAYFCASSPGEPGNQPQHFGDGTRLSIL.

This clone was observed at least ten times. The chain couples TRBV5-1 to TRBJ1-3, with D perhaps matching TRBD1 (5 bases). This CDR3 is 16 amino acids long. Trimming cost V 1 base and J 5 bases, with 16 bases left between them. Germline lookup yields CDR1 SGHRS and CDR2 YFSETQ. CDR3 amino acids: CASSLYGGGSRNTIYF. CDR3 bases: TGCGCCAGCAGCTTGTACGGGGGAGGCTCCCGAAACACCATATATTTT.

The chain carries TRBV12-3 or TRBV12-4 and TRBJ2-1; possibly TRBD2 for D (6 bases). Trimming shortened V by 2 bases and J by 10 bases, and 15 bases separated the two germline ends. This CDR3 has 14 residues. In nucleotides, the CDR3 is TGTGCCAGCAGTTTACAGGGAAAAGGAGGGGAGCAGTTCTTC. Translated: CASSLQGKGGEQFF.

This clone has a count of ten or more. V and J are TRBV10-2 and TRBJ2-1; tentative D call: TRBD2 (6 bases). The germline CDR1 and CDR2 sequences are WSHSY and SAAADI. Trimming left V 4 bases short and J 7 bases short, with 14 bases between. This CDR3 has 14 residues. This CDR3 reads CASSAVAGKNEQFF. The DNA of the CDR3 is TGCGCCAGCAGTGCGGTCGCGGGAAAAAATGAGCAGTTCTTC.

This clone turned up a few times. At one end, the junction sequence differs from germline, possibly due to a read error. This chain links TRBV28 with TRBJ2-1; the match to TRBD1 covers 12 bases. The CDR3 runs to 15 residues. In germline, CDR1 is MDHEN, CDR2 SYDVKM. This CDR3 is CASIMGGTGGNEQLF. Written as DNA, the CDR3 is TGTGCCAGCATAATGGGCGGGACAGGGGGCAATGAGCAGCTCTTC. Full variable domain (rest looked up from reference TRBV28 and TRBJ2-1): DVKVTQSSRYLVKRTGEKVFLECVQDMDHENMFWYRQDPGLGLRLIYFSYDVKMKEKGDIPEGYSVSREKKERFSLILESASTNQTSMYLCASIMGGTGGNEQLFGPGTRLTVL.

Ten or more counts support this clone. The V and J genes are TRBV29-1 and TRBJ2-3; D gene uncertain. Between the trimmed V and J ends, which lost 3 bases and 3 bases, there was a span of 10 bases. Germline V gene sequence: CDR1 SQVTM, CDR2 ANQGSEA. The CDR3 runs 13 residues. This CDR3 is CSVENHGTDTQYF. CDR3 nucleotide sequence: TGCAGCGTTGAGAACCACGGAACAGATACGCAGTATTTT.